The sequence of this T cell receptor (beta chain) was determined in a study of technical replicates of blood from a few donors. Germline CDR1 and CDR2: MNHEY and SMNVEV (reference sequence). The V gene lost 6 bases and the J gene lost 2 bases, with 14 bases spanning the gap. The CDR3 is made up of 14 amino acids. The data were produced by immunoSEQ multiplex PCR, yet TCRdb's version contains in-frame clones alone and is incomplete. The sample consists of 75,000 to 100,000 clones, over 90% of them appearing once. Sequencing was carried out using T cells isolated from PBMCs. The clonotype comes from a human donor in good health. The chain is built from TRBV27 and TRBJ2-7, with D tentatively TRBD1 (5 bases). The CDR3, as DNA: TGTGCCAGCAGACTTAGGGGTTGGGCCTACGAGCAGTACTTC. This encodes CASRLRGWAYEQYF.